This T cell receptor beta chain is drawn from a study of blood T cell repertoires in COVID-19 (dated by TCRdb to the early 2020s). As for the study more broadly: Samples from collaborators originated in the United States, Italy and Spain and spanned both the acute and convalescent phases of COVID-19. The material from the prospective study consisted of cDNA or gDNA derived from T cells, B-cell-depleted T cells, or PBMCs. Deeply sampled blood TCRbeta repertoires from subjects exposed to, actively infected with, or recovered from COVID-19 were included in the dataset. A freely available public database, intended as a resource for researchers studying the immune response to SARS-CoV-2, is where the repertoires were released. The samples were drawn from the first 160 participants of the ongoing ImmuneRACE study and from some 1,300 subjects provided by 6 global collaborators. The sample metadata nearly always contained a de-identified subject ID, COVID-19 status, age in years and sex. HLA class I and class II types, where available, came from metadata supplied by the sample provider rather than from assay-based typing. What the research found in general, with its limitations: How much clinical and demographic metadata was included differed by source and by participant, and the metadata was provided uncurated.

The junction shows trimming of 4 bases on V and 5 bases on J, plus 9 bases between the germline ends. CDR1 and CDR2 are drawn from the germline V gene: SGDLS, YYNGEE. The CDR3 covers 13 residues, taking in both the cysteine and the phenylalanine. The only DNA kept is the CDR3, 39 bases in frame from the first base. A few counts support this clone. Its antigen is unknown. No base qualities exist here, and no much larger clone lies one base off it. Collaborating institutions collected whole blood in K2EDTA tubes following their own protocols. For TCRbeta analysis, collaborators shipped samples as frozen whole blood, isolated PBMCs, or DNA extracted from either of those sample types. TCRbeta CDR3 regions were amplified from genomic DNA using the immunoSEQ Assay, a bias-controlled multiplex PCR. Processing in the source paper ran as follows. The number of nucleated cells in each sample was estimated by amplification of reference gene primers within the assay. To quantify the absolute abundance of each unique TCRbeta CDR3 rearrangement, sequence reads were collapsed and filtered. For each sample, productive Simpson clonality was calculated by taking the square root of Simpson's diversity index across productive rearrangements. TCRdb limited this immuneACCESS table to in-frame rearrangements with V and J called. A share of clones is missing; checked studies link under half to unresolved V genes, and the rest is unexplained. That table gives V, J and clone size, and the DNA gave D and trimming. Recorded for this sample are some 97,000 clones; about 77% of them occurred a single time. 12% of the sample rests with the top ten.

Sequenced sample: peripheral blood. The rearranged segments are TRBV9 and TRBJ1-4, with TRBD1 tentatively as D gene (5 bases match). The source is a woman aged 65 to 85 with acute or convalescent COVID-19. Here is the DNA: TGTGCCAGCAGCTTCCGACAGAATGAAAAACTGTTTTTT. The encoded protein is CASSFRQNEKLFF.